The rows below give T cell receptor beta chains drawn from one sample of a study of spatial heterogeneity in lung cancer. TCRdb re-called the 5' RACE reads with MiXCR, one entry per CDR3 protein. Seen here are about 120,000 distinct CDR3 sequences, 9% to 15% observed once, and the top ten hold approximately 15%. Sequencing used PBMCs, obtained at follow-up. The receptors come from a male donor with early-stage non-small cell lung cancer. The conserved cysteine and the conserved F or W are not part of the CDR3 here. The order of the fields is clone size, J gene, V gene, CDR3 protein. Only some rows state a clone size, as once, few, many or a class for expanded clones.

clone_size: -; j_call: TRBJ1-1; v_call: TRBV6-6; cdr3_aa: ASTLAGLNTEAF
clone_size: -; j_call: TRBJ1-1; v_call: TRBV6-5; cdr3_aa: ASSPGSLGAF
clone_size: few; j_call: TRBJ1-5; v_call: TRBV6-6; cdr3_aa: ASSWTEWSNQPQH
clone_size: -; j_call: TRBJ1-1; v_call: TRBV3-1; cdr3_aa: ASSQDRHKAF
clone_size: few; j_call: TRBJ2-7; v_call: TRBV4-1; cdr3_aa: ASSSTGPYEQY
clone_size: few; j_call: TRBJ2-3; v_call: TRBV7-3; cdr3_aa: ASSPSGGAADTQY
clone_size: few; j_call: TRBJ2-5; v_call: TRBV7-2; cdr3_aa: ASRYRDGGSETQY
clone_size: -; j_call: TRBJ1-6; v_call: TRBV5-1; cdr3_aa: ASSRDRVENNSPLH
clone_size: many; j_call: TRBJ2-7; v_call: TRBV20-1; cdr3_aa: SALPGYSYEQY
clone_size: -; j_call: TRBJ1-1; v_call: TRBV29-1; cdr3_aa: SVTPLVGRGNTEAF
clone_size: -; j_call: TRBJ1-4; v_call: TRBV4-2; cdr3_aa: ASSQGQGLEKLF
clone_size: many; j_call: TRBJ2-3; v_call: TRBV11-3; cdr3_aa: ASSLGRVSPDTQY
clone_size: many; j_call: TRBJ2-7; v_call: TRBV7-6; cdr3_aa: ASSFGTGYDEQY
clone_size: many; j_call: TRBJ2-3; v_call: TRBV9; cdr3_aa: ASSATGTGYTDTQY
clone_size: -; j_call: TRBJ2-5; v_call: TRBV7-9; cdr3_aa: ASSPHSGGETQY
clone_size: few; j_call: TRBJ2-7; v_call: TRBV3-1; cdr3_aa: ASSWLASYEQY
clone_size: many; j_call: TRBJ1-2; v_call: TRBV10-3; cdr3_aa: AISESPNSGDGYT
clone_size: few; j_call: TRBJ2-2; v_call: TRBV2; cdr3_aa: ASRGVGELF
clone_size: -; j_call: TRBJ2-5; v_call: TRBV29-1; cdr3_aa: SVQRGGETQY
clone_size: -; j_call: TRBJ1-3; v_call: TRBV10-3; cdr3_aa: AISESLGTIY
clone_size: -; j_call: TRBJ2-3; v_call: TRBV5-4; cdr3_aa: ASSLDAGAADTQY
clone_size: many; j_call: TRBJ2-7; v_call: TRBV7-9; cdr3_aa: ASSLAESYEQY